This entry features one TCR beta chain sequence. The antigen remains undetermined. With V trimmed by 3 bases and J by 2 bases, 2 bases remained unmatched. This CDR3 comprises 14 residues. CDR1 is SGDLS and CDR2 is YYNGEE in the germline V gene. The record originates from a study of T cell responses to AZD1222 COVID-19 vaccine. Overall study findings and caveats: When two AZD1222 doses had been given, Spike-specific TCR breadth and depth rose.

Profiling relied on immunoSEQ multiplex PCR, and the TCRdb table lists in-frame clones only, not all of them. Of some 170,000 clones listed, roughly 91% are singletons. Source: peripheral blood, taken on day 0 of AZD1222 vaccination. This TCR was recovered from an adult in good health. The genes are TRBV9 and TRBJ2-3, with 8 bases identical to TRBD1. For the CDR3, the DNA is TGTGCCAGCAGCGGGGACAGGCTCACAGATACGCAGTATTTT. This translates into CASSGDRLTDTQYF.